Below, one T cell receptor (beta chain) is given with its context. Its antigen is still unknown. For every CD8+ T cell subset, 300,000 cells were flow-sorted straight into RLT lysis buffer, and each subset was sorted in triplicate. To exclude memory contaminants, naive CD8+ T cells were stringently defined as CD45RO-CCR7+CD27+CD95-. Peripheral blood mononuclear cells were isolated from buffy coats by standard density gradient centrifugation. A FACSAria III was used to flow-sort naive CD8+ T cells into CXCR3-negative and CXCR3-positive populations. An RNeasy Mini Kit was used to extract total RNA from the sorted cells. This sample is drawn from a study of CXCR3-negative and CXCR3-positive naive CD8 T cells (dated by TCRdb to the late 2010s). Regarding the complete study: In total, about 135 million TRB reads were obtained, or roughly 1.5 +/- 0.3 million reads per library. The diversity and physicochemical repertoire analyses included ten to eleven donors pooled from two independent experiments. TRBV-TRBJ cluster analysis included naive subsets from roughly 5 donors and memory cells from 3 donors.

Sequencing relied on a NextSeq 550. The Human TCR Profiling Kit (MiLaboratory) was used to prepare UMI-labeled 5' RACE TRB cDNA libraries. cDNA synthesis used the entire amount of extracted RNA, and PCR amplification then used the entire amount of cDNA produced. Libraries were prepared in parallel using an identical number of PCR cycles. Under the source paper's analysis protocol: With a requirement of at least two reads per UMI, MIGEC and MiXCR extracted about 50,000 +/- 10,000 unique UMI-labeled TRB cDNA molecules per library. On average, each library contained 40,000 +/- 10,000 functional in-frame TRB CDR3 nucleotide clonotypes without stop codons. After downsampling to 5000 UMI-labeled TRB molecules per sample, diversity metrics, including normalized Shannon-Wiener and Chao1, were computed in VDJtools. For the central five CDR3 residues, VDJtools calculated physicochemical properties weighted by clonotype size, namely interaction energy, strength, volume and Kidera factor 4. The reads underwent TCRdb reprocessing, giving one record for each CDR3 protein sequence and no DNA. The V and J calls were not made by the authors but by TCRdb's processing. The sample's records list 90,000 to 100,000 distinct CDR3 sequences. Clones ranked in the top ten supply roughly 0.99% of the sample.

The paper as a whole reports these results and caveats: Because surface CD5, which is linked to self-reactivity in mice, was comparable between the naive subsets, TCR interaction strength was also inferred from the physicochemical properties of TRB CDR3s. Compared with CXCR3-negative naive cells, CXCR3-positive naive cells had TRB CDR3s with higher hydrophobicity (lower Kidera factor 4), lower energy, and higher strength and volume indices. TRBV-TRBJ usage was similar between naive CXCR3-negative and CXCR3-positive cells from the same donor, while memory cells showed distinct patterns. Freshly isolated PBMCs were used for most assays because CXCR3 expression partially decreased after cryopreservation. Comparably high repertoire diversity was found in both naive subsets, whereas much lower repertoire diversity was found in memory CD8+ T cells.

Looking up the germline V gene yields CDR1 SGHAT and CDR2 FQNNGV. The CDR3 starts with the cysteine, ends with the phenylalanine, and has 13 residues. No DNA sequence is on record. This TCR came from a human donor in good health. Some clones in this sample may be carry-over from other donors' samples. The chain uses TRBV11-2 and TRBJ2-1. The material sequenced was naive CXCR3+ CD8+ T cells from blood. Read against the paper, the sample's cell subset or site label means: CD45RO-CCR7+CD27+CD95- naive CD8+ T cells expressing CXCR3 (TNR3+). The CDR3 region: CASSLGADNEQFF. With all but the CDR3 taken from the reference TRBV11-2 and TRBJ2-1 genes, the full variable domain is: EAGVAQSPRYKIIEKRQSVAFWCNPISGHATLYWYQQILGQGPKLLIQFQNNGVVDDSQLPKDRFSAERLKGVDSTLKIQPAKLEDSAVYLCASSLGADNEQFFGPGTRLTVL.